Following are 2 T cell receptor beta chains from one sample sequenced in a study of T cell responses to AZD1222 COVID-19 vaccine. Generated by immunoSEQ multiplex PCR, the TCRdb table keeps only in-frame clones and is missing some. The sample lists some 150,000 clones; about 82% were seen once. The material sequenced was peripheral blood, taken 28 days after the second dose of the MenACWY control vaccine. The receptors were sampled from an adult who received the MenACWY meningococcal vaccine as a control.

The chain joins TRBV3-1 (or the pseudogene TRBV3-2) to TRBJ1-2; possible D gene TRBD1, 6 bases. There are 14 residues in the CDR3. Germline CDR1 is LGHDT and CDR2 is YNNKEL (reference sequence). Trimming pared 6 bases from V and 1 base from J, leaving 12 bases between. The CDR3 reads CASSPGAYNYGYTF. CDR3 coding DNA: TGTGCCAGCAGTCCAGGGGCATATAACTATGGCTACACCTTC.

To note about this clone: At the DNA level, this CDR3 is encoded by other sequences in the same sample as well. The chain joins TRBV6-1 to TRBJ1-1; D gene uncertain. This CDR3 has 13 residues. Germline V gives CDR1 MNHNS, CDR2 SASEGT. V was cut by 2 bases and J by 2 bases, with 6 bases left in between. CDR3 nucleotide sequence: TGTGCCAGCAGTGAAACCGGTAACACTGAAGCTTTCTTT. Translated, it gives CASSETGNTEAFF.